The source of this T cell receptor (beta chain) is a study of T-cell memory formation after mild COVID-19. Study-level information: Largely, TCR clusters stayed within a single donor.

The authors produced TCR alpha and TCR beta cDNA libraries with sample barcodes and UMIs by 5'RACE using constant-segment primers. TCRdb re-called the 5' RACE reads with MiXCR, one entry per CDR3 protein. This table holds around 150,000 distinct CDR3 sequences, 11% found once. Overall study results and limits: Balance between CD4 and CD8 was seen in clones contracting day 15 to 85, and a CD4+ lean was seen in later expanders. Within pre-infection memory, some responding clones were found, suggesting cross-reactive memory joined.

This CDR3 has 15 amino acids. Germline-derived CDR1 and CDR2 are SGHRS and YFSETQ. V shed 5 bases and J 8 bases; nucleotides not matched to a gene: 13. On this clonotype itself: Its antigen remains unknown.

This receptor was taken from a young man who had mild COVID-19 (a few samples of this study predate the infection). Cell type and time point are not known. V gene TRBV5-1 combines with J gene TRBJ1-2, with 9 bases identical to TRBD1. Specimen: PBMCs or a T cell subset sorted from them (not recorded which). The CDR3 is CASRETSGTGSGYTF. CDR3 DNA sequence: TGCGCCAGCAGGGAGACCTCCGGGACAGGGTCCGGCTACACCTTC.